This TCR beta chain was obtained from a study of blood T cell repertoires in COVID-19 (TCRdb year 2020). About the investigation overall: Samples covering the acute and convalescent phases of COVID-19 were provided by collaborators in the United States, Italy and Spain. The material from the prospective study consisted of cDNA or gDNA derived from T cells, B-cell-depleted T cells, or PBMCs. Subjects who had been exposed to COVID-19, were actively infected with it, or had recovered from it provided the deeply sampled blood TCRbeta repertoires that made up the dataset. The repertoires were released in a freely available public database intended as a resource for research on the immune response to SARS-CoV-2. The samples were drawn from the first 160 participants of the ongoing ImmuneRACE study and from 950 to 1,500 subjects provided by 6 global collaborators. The sample metadata nearly always contained a de-identified subject ID, COVID-19 status, age in years and sex. HLA class I and class II types, where available, came from metadata supplied by the sample provider rather than from assay-based typing. Here is what the overall study found, with its caveats: The amount of clinical and demographic metadata varied by source and participant and was provided uncurated.

The CDR3 measures 15 amino acids from cysteine to phenylalanine. Only the CDR3 DNA stays, 45 bases, in frame from base 1. From the germline V gene, CDR1 is MNHEY and CDR2 is SVGAGI. V lost 8 bases and J lost 0 bases; the stretch between them is 14 bases long. One collaborating source in Seattle enrolled patients during active infection and followed them longitudinally through the course of disease. Each collaborating institution followed its own protocols to collect whole blood in K2EDTA tubes. Collaborator samples were shipped for TCRbeta analysis as frozen whole blood, isolated PBMCs, or DNA extracted from either sample type. With regard to this clone: What this receptor recognizes is not known. It has no much larger one-base neighbor in the sample; base qualities were not kept.

The immunoSEQ Assay, a bias-controlled multiplex PCR, was used to amplify TCRbeta CDR3 regions from genomic DNA. On the authors' methods: Nucleated cell counts per sample were estimated from amplification of reference gene primers within the assay. Sequence reads were collapsed and filtered to measure the absolute abundance of every unique TCRbeta CDR3 rearrangement. Productive Simpson clonality was computed per sample as the square root of Simpson's diversity index over productive rearrangements. TCRdb carries this immuneACCESS record with in-frame sequences only. Its versions omit some clonotypes, under half of them owing to an unresolved V gene in the studies checked, with the rest unexplained. V, J and clone size derive from that table, while D and trimming were established from the DNA sequence. This sample gives under 300,000 clones in total; about 93% of them show up just once. Over 0.65% of the sample comes from the top ten.

The clonotype was recovered from a man aged 25-45 years with COVID-19, enrolled during active disease. The material sequenced was peripheral blood. The rearranged chain carries TRBV6-5 and TRBJ1-5; the D gene assignment is ambiguous. The bases read TGTGCCAGCTCAGTTGCAGGACTTAGCAATCAGCCCCAGCATTTT. It is translated as CASSVAGLSNQPQHF.